This TCR beta chain was sequenced in a study of T cells in Graves' hyperthyroidism and ophthalmopathy. The CDR3 totals 11 residues. The V gene lost 9 bases and the J gene lost 3 bases, with 9 bases spanning the gap. Germline V gene lookup returns CDR1 LNHDA and CDR2 SQIVND (reference sequence). RNA transcripts gave rise to amplified TCR beta CDR3 regions. A first-round RT-PCR of the TCR CDR3 used the HTBI primer set. MiXCR, applied by TCRdb to the multiplex PCR reads, yields one record per CDR3 protein. The table lists roughly 840,000 distinct CDR3 sequences, roughly 40% of them singletons. This clonotype has at least ten counts.

This clonotype was sampled from a man between 18 and 35 years old with Graves' hyperthyroidism. The rearrangement uses TRBV19 and TRBJ2-7; D call uncertain. The specimen was blood. The CDR3 loop is CASSMGYEQYF. The CDR3 nucleotides read TGTGCCAGCAGCATGGGCTACGAGCAGTACTTC.